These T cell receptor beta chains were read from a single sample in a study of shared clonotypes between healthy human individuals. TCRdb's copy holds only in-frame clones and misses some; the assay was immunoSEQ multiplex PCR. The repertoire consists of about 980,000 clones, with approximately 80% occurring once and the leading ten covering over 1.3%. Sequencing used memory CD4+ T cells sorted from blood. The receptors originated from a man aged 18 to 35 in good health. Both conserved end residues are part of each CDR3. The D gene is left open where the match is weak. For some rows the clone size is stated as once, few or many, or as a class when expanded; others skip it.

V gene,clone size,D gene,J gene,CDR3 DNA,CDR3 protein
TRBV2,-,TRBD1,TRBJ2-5,TGTGCCAGCAAGGGAGACAGGGGCCCCCAAGAGACCCAGTACTTC,CASKGDRGPQETQYF
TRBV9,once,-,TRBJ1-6,TGTGCCAGCAGCGACGGGGCCATTTCACCCCTCCACTTT,CASSDGAISPLHF
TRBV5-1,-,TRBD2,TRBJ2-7,TGCGCCAGCCGAACTAGCGACGAGCAGTACTTC,CASRTSDEQYF
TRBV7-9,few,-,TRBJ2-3,TGTGCCAGCAGCTCCTCGGCGGAAGGGGGGCATACGCAGTATTTT,CASSSSAEGGHTQYF
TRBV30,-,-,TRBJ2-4,TGTGCCTGGAGTGTACAGAGTGCCAAAAACATTCAGTACTTC,CAWSVQSAKNIQYF
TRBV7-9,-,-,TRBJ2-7,TGTGCCAGCAGCTTAGTGGGGAACGAGCAGTACTTC,CASSLVGNEQYF
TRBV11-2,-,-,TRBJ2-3,TGTGCCAGCAGCTTAGAGGTGTCTAGCACAGATACGCAGTATTTT,CASSLEVSSTDTQYF
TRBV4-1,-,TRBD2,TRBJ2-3,TGCGCCAGCAGCAACAGACTAGCGGGAGATACGCAGTATTTT,CASSNRLAGDTQYF
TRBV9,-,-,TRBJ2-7,TGTGCCAGCAGCGAAGGCACCAAGAGGGAGCAGTACTTC,CASSEGTKREQYF
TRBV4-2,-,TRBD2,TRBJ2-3,TGTGCCAGCAGCCCTGGCGGGGGGGGAACAGATACGCAGTATTTT,CASSPGGGGTDTQYF
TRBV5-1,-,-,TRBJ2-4,TGCGCCAGCAGCCCTAGGGAAGCCAAAAACATTCAGTACTTC,CASSPREAKNIQYF
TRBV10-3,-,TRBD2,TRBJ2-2,TGTGCCATCAGTGAGTCGCGGCTAGCGGGAGGCACCGGGGAGCTGTTTTTT,CAISESRLAGGTGELFF
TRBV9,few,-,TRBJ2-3,TGTGCCAGCAGCGTCAGCGGAGTTAGCACAGATACGCAGTATTTT,CASSVSGVSTDTQYF
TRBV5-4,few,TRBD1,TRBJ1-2,TGTGCCAGCAGCCGAGGACAGGAAACTAACTATGGCTACACCTTC,CASSRGQETNYGYTF
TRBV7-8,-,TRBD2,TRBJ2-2,TGTGCCAGCAGCTCGTTACCTAGCGGATCCACCCTCGGGGAGCTGTTTTTT,CASSSLPSGSTLGELFF
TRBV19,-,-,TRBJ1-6,TGTGCCACCTCGGACAGCTATAATTCACCCCTCCACTTT,CATSDSYNSPLHF
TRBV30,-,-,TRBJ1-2,TGTGCCTGGACATTAAAGGGGGGAGAGGGCTACACCTTC,CAWTLKGGEGYTF
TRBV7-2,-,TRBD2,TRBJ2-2,TGTGCCAGCAGCTTAATACTAGCGGGAGGGGGCGACACCGGGGAGCTGTTTTTT,CASSLILAGGGDTGELFF
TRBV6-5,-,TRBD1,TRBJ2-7,TGTGCCAGCACCTTACGTGCAGGGGGCTACGAGCAGTACTTC,CASTLRAGGYEQYF
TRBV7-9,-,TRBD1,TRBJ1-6,TGTGCCAGCAGCCGGACAGGGGATGCGTATAATTCACCCCTCCACTTT,CASSRTGDAYNSPLHF
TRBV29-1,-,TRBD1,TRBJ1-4,TGCAGCGTTGAAGGGGGACAGGGTGGAAAACTGTTTTTT,CSVEGGQGGKLFF
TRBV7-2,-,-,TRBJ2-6,TGTGCCAGCAGCCGGGGTCGGGGCATACGCCTCTCTGGGGCCAACGTCCTGACTTTC,CASSRGRGIRLSGANVLTF
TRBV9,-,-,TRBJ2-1,TGTGCCAGCAGCGTAGGGCCGGGAGAAGGAAATGAGCAGTTCTTC,CASSVGPGEGNEQFF
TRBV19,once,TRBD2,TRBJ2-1,TGTGCCAGTAGTGGAAGCGGGAGGGCCAATGAGCAGTTCTTC,CASSGSGRANEQFF
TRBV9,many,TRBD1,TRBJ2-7,TGTGCCAGCAGCCCTCAGGGGGCTTTCTACGAGCAGTACTTC,CASSPQGAFYEQYF
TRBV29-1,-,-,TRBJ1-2,TGCAGCGTTGGTCTGTCATATGGCTACACCTTC,CSVGLSYGYTF
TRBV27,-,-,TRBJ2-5,TGTGCCAGCAGGGGGGACGCCCAAGAGACCCAGTACTTC,CASRGDAQETQYF
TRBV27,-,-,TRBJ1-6,TGTGCCAGCAGTTTATATAATTCACCCCTCCACTTT,CASSLYNSPLHF
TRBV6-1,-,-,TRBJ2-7,TGTGCCAGCCAGCTGGGGAGGCGGGAGTACTTC,CASQLGRREYF
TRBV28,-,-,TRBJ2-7,TGTGCCAGCAGTTCCCCCTCGGCCCACGAGCAGTACTTC,CASSSPSAHEQYF
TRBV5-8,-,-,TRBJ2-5,TGTGCCAGCAACGTACCGGGAGAGACCCAGTACTTC,CASNVPGETQYF
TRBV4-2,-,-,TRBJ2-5,TGTGCCAGCAGCCCTGAGGCCCGGGGAGAGACCCAGTACTTC,CASSPEARGETQYF
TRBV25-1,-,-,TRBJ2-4,TGTGCCAGCACTGGAGAGGGACACAGGAACATTCAGTACTTC,CASTGEGHRNIQYF
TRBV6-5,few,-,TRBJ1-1,TGTGCCAGCAGTTTGGCAGGGGATGTGAACACTGAAGCTTTCTTT,CASSLAGDVNTEAFF
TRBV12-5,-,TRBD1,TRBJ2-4,TGTGCTAGTGCCATATCCGGGACAGCCCCCTGGAACTCCAAAAACATTCAGTACTTC,CASAISGTAPWNSKNIQYF
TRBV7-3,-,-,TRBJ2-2,TGTGCCAGCAGCTTAACTGCGGGGAACACCGGGGAGCTGTTTTTT,CASSLTAGNTGELFF
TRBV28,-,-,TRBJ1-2,TGTGCCAGCAGTCACGGGACCTACCTTAACTATGGCTACACCTTC,CASSHGTYLNYGYTF
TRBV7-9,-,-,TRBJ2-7,TGTGCCAGCAGCTCGAGACTAGGGGAGCAGTACTTC,CASSSRLGEQYF
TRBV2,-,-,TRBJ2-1,TGTGCCAGCAGTGACAGGGCAGGAAGGATGAATGAGCAGTTCTTC,CASSDRAGRMNEQFF
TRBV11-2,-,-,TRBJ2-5,TGTGCCAGCTCCACCTTGGGGGGTGAGACCCAGTACTTC,CASSTLGGETQYF
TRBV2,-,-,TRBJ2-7,TGTGCCAGCAGTCTCACACCGTCCGTCGGGGAGCAGTACTTC,CASSLTPSVGEQYF
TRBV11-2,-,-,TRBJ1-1,TGTGCCAGCAGCTTAGGATCCCCTGGCACTGAAGCTTTCTTT,CASSLGSPGTEAFF
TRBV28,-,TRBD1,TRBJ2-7,TGTGCCAGCAGTTTATTGGGACAGGGCTACGAGCAGTACTTC,CASSLLGQGYEQYF
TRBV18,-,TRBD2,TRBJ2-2,TGTGCCAGCTCACCACCGACCAGCGGGAGGAACACCGGGGAGCTGTTTTTT,CASSPPTSGRNTGELFF
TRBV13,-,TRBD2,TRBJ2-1,TGTGCCAGCAGCTTGGGCGAGCTAGCGGCAAGCTACAATGAGCAGTTCTTC,CASSLGELAASYNEQFF
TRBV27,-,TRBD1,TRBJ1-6,TGTGCCAGCAGGTCCCGAGGGGGCGATAATTCACCCCTCCACTTT,CASRSRGGDNSPLHF
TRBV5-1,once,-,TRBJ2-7,TGCGCCAGCAGCTTGGAAACAGGGAGGAACGAGCAGTACTTC,CASSLETGRNEQYF
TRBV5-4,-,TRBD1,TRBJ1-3,TGTGCCAGCAGCTTAAATGGACAGGCTGGGGTCTCTGGAAACACCATATATTTT,CASSLNGQAGVSGNTIYF
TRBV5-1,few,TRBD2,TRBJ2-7,TGCGCCAGCAGCCCGTTTCTTAGCGGGGGCGCCCCCTACGAGCAGTACTTC,CASSPFLSGGAPYEQYF
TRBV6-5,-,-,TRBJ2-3,TGTGCCAGCAGTTACAGGGGAAAGGACACAGATACGCAGTATTTT,CASSYRGKDTDTQYF
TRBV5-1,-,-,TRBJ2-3,TGCGCCAGCTCACAACAGGGCTCCGGCACAGATACGCAGTATTTT,CASSQQGSGTDTQYF
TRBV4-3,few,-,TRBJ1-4,TGCGCCAGCAGCCTAAGCGGAGGGAATGAAAAACTGTTTTTT,CASSLSGGNEKLFF
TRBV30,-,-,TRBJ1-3,TGTGCCTGGAGTGGGGGGCCGGGAAACACCATATATTTT,CAWSGGPGNTIYF